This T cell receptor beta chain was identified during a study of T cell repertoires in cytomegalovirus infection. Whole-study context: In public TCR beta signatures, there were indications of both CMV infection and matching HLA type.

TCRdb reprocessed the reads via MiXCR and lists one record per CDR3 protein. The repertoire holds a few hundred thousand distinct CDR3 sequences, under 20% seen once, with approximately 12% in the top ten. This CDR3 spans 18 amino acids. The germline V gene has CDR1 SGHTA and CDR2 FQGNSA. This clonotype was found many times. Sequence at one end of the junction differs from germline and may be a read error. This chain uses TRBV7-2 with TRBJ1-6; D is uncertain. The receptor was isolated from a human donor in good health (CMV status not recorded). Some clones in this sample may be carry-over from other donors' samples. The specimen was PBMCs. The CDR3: CASRLRQSGSADNSPLHF. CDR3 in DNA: TGTGCCAGCCGCTTGAGGCAGTCCGGCTCGGCAGATAATTCACCCCTCCACTTT.